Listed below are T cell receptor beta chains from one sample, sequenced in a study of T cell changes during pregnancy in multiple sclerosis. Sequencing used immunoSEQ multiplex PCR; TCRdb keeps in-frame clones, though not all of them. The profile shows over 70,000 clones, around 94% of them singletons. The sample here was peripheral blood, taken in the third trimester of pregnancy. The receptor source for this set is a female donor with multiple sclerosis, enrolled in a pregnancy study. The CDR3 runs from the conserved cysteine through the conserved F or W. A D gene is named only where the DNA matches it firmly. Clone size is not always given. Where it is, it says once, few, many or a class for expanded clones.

CDR3 protein: CASSLTGGVNQPQHF
CDR3 DNA: TGTGCCAGCAGTTTAACAGGGGGAGTAAATCAGCCCCAGCATTTT
V gene: TRBV27
D gene: TRBD1
J gene: TRBJ1-5
CDR3 length: 15
clone size: once

CDR3 protein: CASSRTGGMETQYF
CDR3 DNA: TGTGCCAGCAGTCGAACGGGAGGGATGGAGACCCAGTACTTC
V gene: TRBV27
D gene: TRBD2
J gene: TRBJ2-5
CDR3 length: 14
clone size: once

CDR3 protein: CASSAFSGYSSYEQYF
CDR3 DNA: TGTGCCAGCAGCGCGTTTAGCGGGTATAGCTCCTACGAGCAGTACTTC
V gene: TRBV7-2
D gene: TRBD2
J gene: TRBJ2-7
CDR3 length: 16
clone size: -

CDR3 protein: CASSLDSGSQYEQYF
CDR3 DNA: TGTGCCAGCAGCTTAGATAGCGGGAGCCAGTACGAGCAGTACTTC
V gene: TRBV11-3
D gene: TRBD2
J gene: TRBJ2-7
CDR3 length: 15
clone size: -

CDR3 protein: CASSSGQVSTDTQYF
CDR3 DNA: TGTGCCAGTAGTTCGGGACAGGTTAGCACAGATACGCAGTATTTT
V gene: TRBV19
D gene: TRBD1
J gene: TRBJ2-3
CDR3 length: 15
clone size: -

CDR3 protein: CAWTRTGRENGYTF
CDR3 DNA: TGTGCCTGGACCCGGACAGGGAGAGAGAATGGCTACACCTTC
V gene: TRBV30
D gene: TRBD1
J gene: TRBJ1-2
CDR3 length: 14
clone size: -

CDR3 protein: CASSTSYLGSSDNYGYTF
CDR3 DNA: TGTGCCAGCAGTACTAGCTATCTTGGTAGCTCAGATAACTATGGCTACACCTTC
V gene: TRBV27
D gene: -
J gene: TRBJ1-2
CDR3 length: 18
clone size: -

CDR3 protein: CASSEGGIPYGYTF
CDR3 DNA: TGTGCCAGCAGTGAAGGAGGCATTCCCTATGGCTACACCTTC
V gene: TRBV6-1
D gene: -
J gene: TRBJ1-2
CDR3 length: 14
clone size: once

CDR3 protein: CASSLIRGISTGELFF
CDR3 DNA: TGTGCCAGCAGCTTAATTAGGGGGATTAGCACCGGGGAGCTGTTTTTT
V gene: TRBV11-2
D gene: -
J gene: TRBJ2-2
CDR3 length: 16
clone size: -

CDR3 protein: CASSDTGQGDGEQYF
CDR3 DNA: TGTGCCAGCAGCGACACGGGACAGGGGGACGGCGAGCAGTACTTC
V gene: TRBV9
D gene: TRBD1
J gene: TRBJ2-7
CDR3 length: 15
clone size: -

CDR3 protein: CASSVGVAGAGNTEAFF
CDR3 DNA: TGTGCCAGCAGCGTAGGGGTGGCGGGGGCAGGTAACACTGAAGCTTTCTTT
V gene: TRBV9
D gene: -
J gene: TRBJ1-1
CDR3 length: 17
clone size: -

CDR3 protein: CASRPSGQPHEQYF
CDR3 DNA: TGTGCCAGCAGGCCATCCGGACAGCCTCACGAGCAGTACTTC
V gene: TRBV27
D gene: -
J gene: TRBJ2-7
CDR3 length: 14
clone size: once

CDR3 protein: CASSLVKDILLLNTEAFF
CDR3 DNA: TGTGCCAGCAGCTTAGTAAAGGACATTCTCCTCCTGAACACTGAAGCTTTCTTT
V gene: TRBV7-9
D gene: -
J gene: TRBJ1-1
CDR3 length: 18
clone size: once

CDR3 protein: CASSVFDRDSYEQYF
CDR3 DNA: TGTGCCAGCAGTGTCTTTGACAGAGACTCCTACGAGCAGTACTTC
V gene: TRBV2
D gene: -
J gene: TRBJ2-7
CDR3 length: 15
clone size: -

CDR3 protein: CASSSYRDYEQYF
CDR3 DNA: TGTGCCAGCAGCTCCTACAGGGACTACGAGCAGTACTTC
V gene: TRBV7-9
D gene: -
J gene: TRBJ2-7
CDR3 length: 13
clone size: -

CDR3 protein: CASTTRRGTAGETQYF
CDR3 DNA: TGTGCCAGCACCACCCGGAGGGGTACAGCCGGAGAGACCCAGTACTTC
V gene: TRBV21-1
D gene: -
J gene: TRBJ2-5
CDR3 length: 16
clone size: -

CDR3 protein: CASSVGLGMVSSTDTQYF
CDR3 DNA: TGTGCCAGCAGCGTAGGGCTAGGAATGGTCAGTAGCACAGATACGCAGTATTTT
V gene: TRBV9
D gene: -
J gene: TRBJ2-3
CDR3 length: 18
clone size: -

CDR3 protein: CASRTSGSWGSYNEQFF
CDR3 DNA: TGTGCCAGCAGGACTAGCGGGAGTTGGGGGTCCTACAATGAGCAGTTCTTC
V gene: TRBV28
D gene: TRBD2
J gene: TRBJ2-1
CDR3 length: 17
clone size: -

CDR3 protein: CASSLRQGAYNEQFF
CDR3 DNA: TGTGCCAGCAGCCTAAGACAGGGCGCCTACAATGAGCAGTTCTTC
V gene: TRBV7-7
D gene: TRBD1
J gene: TRBJ2-1
CDR3 length: 15
clone size: -

CDR3 protein: CASSHRGRNYGYTF
CDR3 DNA: TGTGCCAGTAGTCACAGGGGGCGCAACTATGGCTACACCTTC
V gene: TRBV19
D gene: TRBD1
J gene: TRBJ1-2
CDR3 length: 14
clone size: -

CDR3 protein: CASSLGLASGEQYF
CDR3 DNA: TGTGCCAGCAGCTTAGGACTAGCAAGTGGCGAGCAGTACTTC
V gene: TRBV11-2
D gene: TRBD2
J gene: TRBJ2-7
CDR3 length: 14
clone size: -

CDR3 protein: CAISATGGNEQFF
CDR3 DNA: TGTGCCATCAGTGCGACAGGGGGCAATGAGCAGTTCTTC
V gene: TRBV10-3
D gene: TRBD1
J gene: TRBJ2-1
CDR3 length: 13
clone size: once

CDR3 protein: CASSQVRGGANTGELFF
CDR3 DNA: TGCGCCAGCAGCCAAGTTCGAGGGGGGGCGAACACCGGGGAGCTGTTTTTT
V gene: TRBV4-3
D gene: -
J gene: TRBJ2-2
CDR3 length: 17
clone size: -

CDR3 protein: CASSDRQGSYNEQFF
CDR3 DNA: TGTGCCAGCAGTGATAGACAGGGGTCCTACAATGAGCAGTTCTTC
V gene: TRBV6-1
D gene: TRBD1
J gene: TRBJ2-1
CDR3 length: 15
clone size: -

CDR3 protein: CASSFLAGGTGELFF
CDR3 DNA: TGCGCCAGCAGCTTTCTAGCGGGGGGCACCGGGGAGCTGTTTTTT
V gene: TRBV5-1
D gene: TRBD2
J gene: TRBJ2-2
CDR3 length: 15
clone size: -

CDR3 protein: CASSVVGRGHEQFF
CDR3 DNA: TGTGCCAGTAGTGTCGTGGGCAGGGGCCATGAGCAGTTCTTC
V gene: TRBV19
D gene: -
J gene: TRBJ2-1
CDR3 length: 14
clone size: -

CDR3 protein: CASGGTGWRQYF
CDR3 DNA: TGTGCTAGTGGCGGAACAGGGTGGCGGCAGTACTTC
V gene: TRBV12-5
D gene: -
J gene: TRBJ2-7
CDR3 length: 12
clone size: -

CDR3 protein: CASSLGGAGAGELFF
CDR3 DNA: TGTGCCAGCAGCTTAGGGGGCGCAGGGGCCGGGGAGCTGTTTTTT
V gene: TRBV7-8
D gene: -
J gene: TRBJ2-2
CDR3 length: 15
clone size: -

CDR3 protein: CASSSFGQGNEKLFF
CDR3 DNA: TGTGCCAGTAGTAGTTTCGGACAGGGGAATGAAAAACTGTTTTTT
V gene: TRBV19
D gene: TRBD1
J gene: TRBJ1-4
CDR3 length: 15
clone size: -

CDR3 protein: CASSQPTGAEAFF
CDR3 DNA: TGTGCCAGCAGCCAACCCACAGGGGCGGAAGCTTTCTTT
V gene: TRBV4-2
D gene: TRBD1
J gene: TRBJ1-1
CDR3 length: 13
clone size: -

CDR3 protein: CASSSGLAGSYEQYF
CDR3 DNA: TGTGCCAGCAGTTCGGGACTAGCGGGGAGCTACGAGCAGTACTTC
V gene: TRBV27
D gene: TRBD2
J gene: TRBJ2-7
CDR3 length: 15
clone size: -

CDR3 protein: CATTGGPGNEQFF
CDR3 DNA: TGTGCTACCACGGGAGGGCCTGGGAATGAGCAGTTCTTC
V gene: TRBV11-3
D gene: TRBD2
J gene: TRBJ2-1
CDR3 length: 13
clone size: once

CDR3 protein: CASSRGTEEIWTQYF
CDR3 DNA: TGTGCCAGCAGCCGAGGGACAGAAGAGATTTGGACCCAGTACTTC
V gene: TRBV11-2
D gene: TRBD1
J gene: TRBJ2-5
CDR3 length: 15
clone size: -

CDR3 protein: CASSLTATYEQYF
CDR3 DNA: TGTGCCAGCAGCCTAACAGCTACCTACGAGCAGTACTTC
V gene: TRBV5-5
D gene: -
J gene: TRBJ2-7
CDR3 length: 13
clone size: -

CDR3 protein: CATVTILQGSNQPQHF
CDR3 DNA: TGTGCCACCGTAACCATCTTACAGGGGAGCAATCAGCCCCAGCATTTT
V gene: TRBV28
D gene: TRBD1
J gene: TRBJ1-5
CDR3 length: 16
clone size: -

CDR3 protein: CAWSVAGGAKNIQYF
CDR3 DNA: TGTGCCTGGAGTGTAGCCGGAGGAGCCAAAAACATTCAGTACTTC
V gene: TRBV30
D gene: -
J gene: TRBJ2-4
CDR3 length: 15
clone size: -

CDR3 protein: CASTYPQGANTGELFF
CDR3 DNA: TGTGCCAGCACTTACCCCCAGGGGGCGAACACCGGGGAGCTGTTTTTT
V gene: TRBV2
D gene: TRBD1
J gene: TRBJ2-2
CDR3 length: 16
clone size: -